The clone carrying this T cell receptor beta chain was recorded many times. The antigen is not known. Amplified TCR beta CDR3 regions came from RNA transcripts. The HTBI primer set drove a first-round RT-PCR of the TCR CDR3. TCRdb called the multiplex PCR reads again in MiXCR, with one record for every CDR3 protein. The sample lists some 350,000 distinct CDR3 sequences, around 15% occurring once. This sample is drawn from a study of T cells in Graves' hyperthyroidism and ophthalmopathy. Background on the study: Peripheral blood collection took place at initial diagnosis, before any treatment.

General study results and limits: It was a median about 6 months before onset that the model predicted ophthalmopathy. Blood held most thyroid clonotypes expanded above 0.001 frequency.

V shed 9 bases and J shed 4 bases, with 14 bases lying between them. The CDR3 extends over 13 amino acids. Germline lookup yields CDR1 KGHDR and CDR2 SFDVKD. This receptor was identified in a woman aged 40 to 55 with Graves' ophthalmopathy. The chain carries TRBV24-1 and TRBJ2-5; D is uncertain. The source material was blood. CDR3: CATQAVGRETQYF. The CDR3 nucleotides are TGTGCCACCCAAGCTGTTGGGCGAGAGACCCAGTACTTC.